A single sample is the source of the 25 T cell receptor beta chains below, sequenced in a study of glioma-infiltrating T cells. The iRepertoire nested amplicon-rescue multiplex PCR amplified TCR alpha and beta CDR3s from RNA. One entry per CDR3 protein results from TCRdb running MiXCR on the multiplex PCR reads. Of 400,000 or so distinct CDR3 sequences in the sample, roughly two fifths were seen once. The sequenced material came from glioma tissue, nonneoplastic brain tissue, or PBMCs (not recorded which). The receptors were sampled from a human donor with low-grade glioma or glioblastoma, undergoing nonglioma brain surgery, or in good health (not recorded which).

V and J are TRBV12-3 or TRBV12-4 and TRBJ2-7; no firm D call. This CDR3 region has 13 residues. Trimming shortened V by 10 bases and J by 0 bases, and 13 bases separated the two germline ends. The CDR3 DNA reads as TGTGCCACTTCGACTGAGAGCTCCTACGAGCAGTACTTC. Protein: CATSTESSYEQYF.

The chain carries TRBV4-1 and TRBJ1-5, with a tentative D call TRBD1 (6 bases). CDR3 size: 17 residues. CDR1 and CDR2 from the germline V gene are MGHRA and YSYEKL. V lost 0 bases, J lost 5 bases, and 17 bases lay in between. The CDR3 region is CASSQEGAQGRYQPQHF. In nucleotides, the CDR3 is TGCGCCAGCAGCCAAGAGGGGGCCCAGGGGAGGTATCAGCCCCAGCATTTT.

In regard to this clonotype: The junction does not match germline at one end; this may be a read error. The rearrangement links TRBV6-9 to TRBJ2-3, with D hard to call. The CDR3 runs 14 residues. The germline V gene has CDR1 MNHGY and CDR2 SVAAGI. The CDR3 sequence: CASSYPSPGNTRYF. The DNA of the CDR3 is TGTGCCAGCAGTTACCCCAGCCCTGGGAATACGCGGTATTTT.

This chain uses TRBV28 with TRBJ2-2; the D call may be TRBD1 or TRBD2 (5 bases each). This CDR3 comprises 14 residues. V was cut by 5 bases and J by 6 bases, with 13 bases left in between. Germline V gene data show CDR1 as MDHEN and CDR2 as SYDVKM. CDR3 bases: TGTGCCAGCAGTCCCCGACGGGACGCCGGGGAGCTGTTTTTT. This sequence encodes CASSPRRDAGELFF.

CDR3 nucleotides: TGTGCCAGCAGTGAGGGGACAGGGATTTTTCAGCCCCAGCATTTT. Translated: CASSEGTGIFQPQHF. The chain uses TRBV2 and TRBJ1-5, with 9 bases identical to TRBD1. Germline values: CDR1 SNHLY, CDR2 FYNNEI. V lost 3 bases, J lost 6 bases, and 6 bases stayed unmatched. The length of the CDR3 is 15 residues.

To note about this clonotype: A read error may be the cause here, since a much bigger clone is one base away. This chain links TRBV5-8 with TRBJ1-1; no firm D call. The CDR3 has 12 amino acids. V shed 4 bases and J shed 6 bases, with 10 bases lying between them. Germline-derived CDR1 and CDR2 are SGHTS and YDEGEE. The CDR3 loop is CASSPRYAEAFF. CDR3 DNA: TGTGCCAGCAGCCCGAGGTACGCTGAAGCTTTCTTT.

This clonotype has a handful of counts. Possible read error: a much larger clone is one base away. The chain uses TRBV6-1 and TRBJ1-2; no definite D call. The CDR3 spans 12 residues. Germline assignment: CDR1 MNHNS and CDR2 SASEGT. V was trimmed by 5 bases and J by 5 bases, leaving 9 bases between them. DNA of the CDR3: TGTGCCAGCAGTCCCAGTCCATATGGCTACACCTTC. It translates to CASSPSPYGYTF.

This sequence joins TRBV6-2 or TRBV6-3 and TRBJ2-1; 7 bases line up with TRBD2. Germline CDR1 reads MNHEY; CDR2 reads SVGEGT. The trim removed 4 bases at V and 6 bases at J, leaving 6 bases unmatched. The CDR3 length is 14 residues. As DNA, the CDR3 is TGTGCCAGCAGTTGGGGGAGGGGCCCCAATGAGCAGTTCTTC. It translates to CASSWGRGPNEQFF.

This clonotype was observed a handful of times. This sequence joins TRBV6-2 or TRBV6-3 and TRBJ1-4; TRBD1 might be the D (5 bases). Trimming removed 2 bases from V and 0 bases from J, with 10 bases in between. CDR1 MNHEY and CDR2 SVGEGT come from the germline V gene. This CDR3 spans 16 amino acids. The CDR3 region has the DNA TGTGCCAGCAGTTACCCGGGACCAGCAACTAATGAAAAACTGTTTTTT. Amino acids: CASSYPGPATNEKLFF.

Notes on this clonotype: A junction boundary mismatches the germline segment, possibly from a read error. CDR3 loop: CASSPHVLQEAQYF. The CDR3 DNA sequence: TGTGCCAGCAGCCCCCACGTCCTACAAGAGGCCCAGTACTTC. The chain employs TRBV6-5 and TRBJ2-5; no clear D. This CDR3 is built from 14 residues. The V gene's germline CDR1 is MNHEY and CDR2 SVGAGI.

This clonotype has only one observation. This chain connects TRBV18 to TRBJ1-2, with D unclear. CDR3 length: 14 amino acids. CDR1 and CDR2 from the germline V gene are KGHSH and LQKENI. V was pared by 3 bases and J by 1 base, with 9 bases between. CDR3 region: CASSPKGNNYGYTF. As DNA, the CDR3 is TGTGCCAGCTCACCGAAAGGGAATAACTATGGCTACACCTTC.

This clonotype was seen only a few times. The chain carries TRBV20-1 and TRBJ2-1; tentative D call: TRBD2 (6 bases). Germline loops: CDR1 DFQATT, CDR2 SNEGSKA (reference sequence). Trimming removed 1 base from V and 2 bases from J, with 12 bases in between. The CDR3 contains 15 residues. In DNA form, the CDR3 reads TGCAGTGCTAGAGTTCGAGGGAGGCCCTACAATGAGCAGTTCTTC. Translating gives CSARVRGRPYNEQFF.

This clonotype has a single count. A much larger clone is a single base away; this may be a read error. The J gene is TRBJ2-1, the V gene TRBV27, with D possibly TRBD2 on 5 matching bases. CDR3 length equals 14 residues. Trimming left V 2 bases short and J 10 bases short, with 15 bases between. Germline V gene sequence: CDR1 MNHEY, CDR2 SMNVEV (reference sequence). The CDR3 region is CASSLLSAPYEQFF. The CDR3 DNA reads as TGTGCCAGCAGTTTACTTAGCGCTCCCTACGAGCAGTTCTTC.

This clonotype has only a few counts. CDR3 coding DNA: TGTGCCAGCAGCTTTAGCGGGAGTTTGAACGAGCAGTACTTC. Its protein product is CASSFSGSLNEQYF. The chain uses TRBV7-9 and TRBJ2-7; 9 bases map to TRBD2. Trimming removed 3 bases from V and 5 bases from J; junction bases left unmatched: 5. Germline V lookup: CDR1 SEHNR, CDR2 FQNEAQ (reference sequence). The CDR3 contains 14 residues.

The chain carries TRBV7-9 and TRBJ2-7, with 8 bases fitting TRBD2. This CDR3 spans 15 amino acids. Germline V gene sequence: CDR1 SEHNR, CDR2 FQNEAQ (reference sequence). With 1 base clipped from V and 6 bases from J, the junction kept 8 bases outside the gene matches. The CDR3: CASSLGLAGPAEQYF. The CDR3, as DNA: TGTGCCAGCAGCTTAGGCCTAGCGGGTCCTGCCGAGCAGTACTTC.

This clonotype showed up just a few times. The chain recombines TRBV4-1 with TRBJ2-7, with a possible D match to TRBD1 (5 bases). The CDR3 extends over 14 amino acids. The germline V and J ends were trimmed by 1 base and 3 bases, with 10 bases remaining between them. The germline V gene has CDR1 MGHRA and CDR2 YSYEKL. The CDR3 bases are TGCGCCAGCAGCCAAGGTGTCAGGGACTACGAGCAGTACTTC. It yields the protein CASSQGVRDYEQYF.

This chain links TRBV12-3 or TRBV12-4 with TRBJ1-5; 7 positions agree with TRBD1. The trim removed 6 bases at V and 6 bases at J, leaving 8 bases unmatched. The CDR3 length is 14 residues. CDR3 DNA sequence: TGTGCCAGCAGGCCTGGACAGGTCACTCAGCCCCAGCATTTT. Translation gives CASRPGQVTQPQHF.

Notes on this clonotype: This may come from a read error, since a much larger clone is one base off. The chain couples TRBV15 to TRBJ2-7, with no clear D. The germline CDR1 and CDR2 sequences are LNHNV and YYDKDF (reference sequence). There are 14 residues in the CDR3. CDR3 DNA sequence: TGTGCCACCGGCAGAGATCGGACCTGGGGAGAGCAGTACTTC. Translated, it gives CATGRDRTWGEQYF.

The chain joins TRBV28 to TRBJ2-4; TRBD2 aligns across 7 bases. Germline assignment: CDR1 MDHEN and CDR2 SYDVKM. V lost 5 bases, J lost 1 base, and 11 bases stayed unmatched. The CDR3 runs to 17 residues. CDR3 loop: CASSPLKSAGAKNIQYF. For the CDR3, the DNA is TGTGCCAGCAGTCCTCTAAAGTCAGCGGGGGCCAAAAACATTCAGTACTTC.

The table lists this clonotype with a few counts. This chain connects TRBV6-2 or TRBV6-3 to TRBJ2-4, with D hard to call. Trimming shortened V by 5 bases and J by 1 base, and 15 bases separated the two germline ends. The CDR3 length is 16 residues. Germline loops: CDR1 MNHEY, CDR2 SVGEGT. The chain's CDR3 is CASSMTLQSAKNIQYF. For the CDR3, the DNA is TGTGCCAGCAGTATGACTCTACAATCCGCCAAAAACATTCAGTACTTC.

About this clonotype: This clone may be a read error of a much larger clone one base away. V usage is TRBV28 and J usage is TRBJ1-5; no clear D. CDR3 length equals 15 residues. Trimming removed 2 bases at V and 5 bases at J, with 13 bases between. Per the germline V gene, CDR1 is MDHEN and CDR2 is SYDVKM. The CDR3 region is CASSLAFHGDQPQHF. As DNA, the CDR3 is TGTGCCAGCAGTTTAGCCTTCCATGGCGATCAGCCCCAGCATTTT.

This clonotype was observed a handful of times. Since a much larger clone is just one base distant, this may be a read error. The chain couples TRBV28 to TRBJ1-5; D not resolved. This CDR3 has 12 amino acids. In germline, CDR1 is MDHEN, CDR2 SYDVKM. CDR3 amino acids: CASGFNAQPQHF. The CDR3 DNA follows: TGTGCCAGCGGTTTCAATGCTCAGCCCCAGCATTTT.

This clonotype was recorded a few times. The CDR3 DNA follows: TGTGCCAGCTCACCCAACGGGGGAGACAATTCACCCCTCCACTTT. Its protein is CASSPNGGDNSPLHF. This chain uses TRBV18 with TRBJ1-6, with D possibly TRBD1 on 5 matching bases. With 3 bases removed from V and 7 bases from J, the gap between germline ends came to 13 bases. This CDR3 is built from 15 residues. Germline assignment: CDR1 KGHSH and CDR2 LQKENI.

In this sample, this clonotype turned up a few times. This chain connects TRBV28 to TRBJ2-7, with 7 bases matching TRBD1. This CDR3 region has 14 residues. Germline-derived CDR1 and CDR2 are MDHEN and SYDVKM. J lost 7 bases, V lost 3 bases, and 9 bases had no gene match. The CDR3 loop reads CASSFRGGGGEQYF. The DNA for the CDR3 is TGTGCCAGCAGTTTCCGAGGGGGCGGCGGGGAGCAGTACTTC.

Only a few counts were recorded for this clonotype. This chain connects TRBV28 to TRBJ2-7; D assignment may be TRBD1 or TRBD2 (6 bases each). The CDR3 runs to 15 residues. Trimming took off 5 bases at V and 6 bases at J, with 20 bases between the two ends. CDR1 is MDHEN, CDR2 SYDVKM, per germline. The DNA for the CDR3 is TGTGCCAGCAGTCCCGGGAGAACAGGGCACGCCGAGCAGTACTTC. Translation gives CASSPGRTGHAEQYF.